The 20 T cell receptor beta chains below come from one sample, sequenced in a study of tumor and adjacent non-tumor tissue in lung cancer. A modified ARM-PCR protocol with three rounds of nested PCR amplified TCRbeta. TCRdb reprocessed the multiplex PCR reads via MiXCR and lists one record per CDR3 protein. The table shows about 80,000 distinct CDR3 sequences, with about 82% occurring only once. RNA was extracted from bulk tissue without any cell sorting. This non-tumor lung sample came from over 3 cm beyond the tumor edge. Input material: distant non-tumor lung tissue. Receptors originate from a man in his 60s with non-small cell lung cancer.

The gene calls are TRBV11-3 and TRBJ2-5, with D uncertain. The ends were cut back, 5 bases at V and 12 bases at J, with 13 bases in the middle. Germline values: CDR1 SGHNT, CDR2 YENEEA. This CDR3 has 11 amino acids. CDR3 DNA sequence: TGTGCCAGCAGCCAAAAAGAGAGCGAGTACTTC. Amino acid sequence: CASSQKESEYF.

On this clonotype: One end of the junction is discordant with germline, which a read error may explain. The J gene is TRBJ2-2, the V gene TRBV11-3, with 11 bases that match TRBD2. The CDR3 consists of 17 residues. Per germline, CDR1 SGHNT and CDR2 YENEEA. CDR3 bases: TGTGCCAGCAGCCACCTCGTGACTAGCGGGGCGACCTGGGAGCTGTTCTTT. Translated: CASSHLVTSGATWELFF.

V usage is TRBV4-1 and J usage is TRBJ2-7, with unresolved D. This CDR3 has 13 residues. Trimming stripped 4 bases from V and 5 bases from J, with 12 bases between. Germline lookup yields CDR1 MGHRA and CDR2 YSYEKL. CDR3 coding DNA: TGCGCCAGCAGCCCTCAGGTTGGGGACGAGCAGTACTTC. Amino acid sequence: CASSPQVGDEQYF.

With regard to this clonotype: A single base separates this from a much larger clone, so it may be a read error. The chain uses TRBV11-2 and TRBJ2-2; TRBD2 is a possible D gene (5 bases). This CDR3 spans 15 amino acids. Germline CDR1 reads SGHAT; CDR2 reads FQNNGV. The CDR3 DNA follows: TGTGCCAGCAGCTTAGCGGGGTATTACACCGTGGAGCTGTTTTTT. It specifies CASSLAGYYTVELFF.

About this clonotype itself: A much larger clone sits a single nucleotide away, making a read error possible. The chain carries TRBV7-9 and TRBJ2-1; 7 nucleotides match TRBD1. This CDR3 is built from 14 residues. CDR1 and CDR2 (germline): SEHNR, FQNEAQ (reference sequence). Trimming removed 1 base from V and 7 bases from J; junction bases left unmatched: 4. The CDR3 is CASSLGTGANEQFF. The CDR3 region has the DNA TGTGCCAGCAGCTTAGGCACAGGGGCAAATGAGCAGTTCTTC.

In regard to this clonotype: A much more abundant neighbour one base away suggests this may be a read error. The rearrangement uses TRBV12-3 or TRBV12-4 and TRBJ2-5; 12 nucleotides line up with TRBD2. Losses at the gene ends were 4 bases for V and 4 bases for J; bases not matched to a gene: 4. The CDR3 extends over 15 amino acids. CDR3 nucleotide sequence: TGTGCCAGCAGTTCTAGCGGGAGGGCTTTAGAGACCCAGTACTTC. Translation: CASSSSGRALETQYF.

This clonotype appeared a single time. Germline and junction disagree at one end, which may indicate a read error. J is TRBJ1-1 and V is TRBV6-5; D not resolved. Germline values: CDR1 MNHEY, CDR2 SVGAGI. The CDR3 spans 15 residues. CDR3 in DNA: TGTGCCAGCAGTCTGACACGGTATTCAAACACTGAGGCTTTCTTT. This codes for CASSLTRYSNTEAFF.

J is TRBJ1-5 and V is TRBV5-1; TRBD1 might be the D (5 bases). The CDR3 consists of 15 residues. CDR1 is SGHRS and CDR2 is YFSETQ in the germline V gene. Between the trimmed V and J ends, which lost 0 bases and 16 bases, there was a span of 23 bases. In DNA, the CDR3 is TGCGCCAGCAGCTTGGAAGGGACGAACAATCAGCCCCGACATTTT. This encodes CASSLEGTNNQPRHF. The full variable domain, with the rest looked up from reference TRBV5-1 and TRBJ1-5, is KAGVTQTPRYLIKTRGQQVTLSCSPISGHRSVSWYQQTPGQGLQFLFEYFSETQRNKGNFPGRFSGRQFSNSRSEMNVSTLELGDSALYLCASSLEGTNNQPRHFGDGTRLSIL.

The chain recombines TRBV6-4 with TRBJ2-3; no clear D gene. The CDR3 covers 13 residues. The V end lost 6 bases, the J end lost 4 bases, and 11 bases lay between the germline ends. Germline-derived CDR1 and CDR2 are MRHNA and SNTAGT. The CDR3 nucleotides are TGTGCCAGCAGCCCCAAGAACGCAGATACGCAGTATTTT. It specifies CASSPKNADTQYF.

For this clonotype: The junction does not match germline at one end; this may be a read error. The CDR3 DNA follows: TGTGCCACTCTTGTCGGGGGGCTCCAAGAGACCCTGTACTTC. Translation: CATLVGGLQETLYF. V usage is TRBV28 and J usage is TRBJ2-5, with TRBD2 as a possible D gene (7 bases). This CDR3 has 14 residues. Germline V CDR1 and CDR2: MDHEN, SYDVKM.

This chain's CDR3 is CVNSLDTLYEQYF. The CDR3 region has the DNA TGTGTCAACAGCTTAGACACACTCTATGAGCAGTACTTC. The chain combines TRBV11-2 with TRBJ2-7; D gene uncertain. There are 13 residues in the CDR3. CDR1 SGHAT and CDR2 FQNNGV come from the germline V gene.

For this clonotype: At one end the junction does not follow the germline gene, possibly because of a read error. The chain employs TRBV29-1 and TRBJ2-2; D is undetermined. The CDR3 length is 11 residues. CDR1 SQVTM and CDR2 ANQGSEA come from the germline V gene. CDR3 in DNA: TGCAGTGTTGGAGCACTGGGGGAGCTGTTTTTT. Translation: CSVGALGELFF.

As regards this clonotype: A junction boundary mismatches the germline segment, possibly from a read error. The chain links TRBV5-6 to TRBJ2-1; 7 bases fit TRBD2. Germline lookup yields CDR1 SGHDT and CDR2 YYEEEE. The CDR3 covers 16 residues. CDR3 sequence: CTSILVGAGIVNEQFF. CDR3 in DNA: TGTACCAGTATCTTGGTAGGAGCGGGAATAGTCAATGAGCAGTTCTTC.

The chain recombines TRBV12-3 or TRBV12-4 with TRBJ2-3; D unclear. Trimming shortened V by 7 bases and J by 7 bases, and 15 bases separated the two germline ends. The CDR3 runs 13 residues. The CDR3 region has the DNA TGTGCCAGCACCCCCGTTAGCATGTATACGCAGTATTTT. Translation gives CASTPVSMYTQYF.

In regard to this clonotype: Mismatch with germline at one junction end may stem from a read error. The chain combines TRBV6-5 with TRBJ1-5; D is perhaps TRBD1 (6 bases). CDR3 length: 15 amino acids. Germline CDR1 is MNHEY and CDR2 is SVGAGI. CDR3 in amino acids: CARSYLQGSNQAQHF. CDR3 in DNA: TGTGCCAGGAGTTACCTACAGGGAAGCAATCAGGCACAGCATTTT.

The chain has TRBV11-3 and TRBJ2-2; possibly TRBD2 for D (5 bases). CDR3 length equals 18 residues. CDR1 is SGHNT, CDR2 YENEEA, per germline. V lost 4 bases, J lost 6 bases, and 24 bases lay in between. Here the CDR3 reads CASSSGGAAGYRAGELFF. For the CDR3, the DNA is TGTGCCAGCAGCTCCGGAGGAGCGGCAGGATACAGAGCCGGGGAGCTGTTTTTT.

This clonotype occurred once. This chain links TRBV20-1 with TRBJ2-5; 14 bases are a match to TRBD2. Germline V gives CDR1 DFQATT, CDR2 SNEGSKA (reference sequence). After removal of 0 bases from V and 11 bases from J, the junction contained 14 bases not matched to a gene. This CDR3 is 17 amino acids long. The CDR3 loop reads CSARDPETSGGALPQYF. CDR3 DNA sequence: TGCAGTGCTAGAGATCCGGAGACTAGCGGGGGGGCGCTTCCACAGTACTTC.

On this clonotype: The CDR3 ends on some other residue instead of the conserved phenylalanine or tryptophan, so this is likely a read error. The genes are TRBV5-1 and TRBJ2-3; the D is unclear. Trimming took 7 bases from V and 4 from J, leaving 4 bases between them. This CDR3 comprises 10 residues. Germline loops: CDR1 SGHRS, CDR2 YFSETQ. This CDR3 is CASRADTQYS. The CDR3 DNA follows: TGCGCCAGCCGGGCAGATACGCAGTATTCT.

A remark on this clonotype: A read error is likely, as this CDR3 ends without the conserved phenylalanine or tryptophan. The chain employs TRBV6-2 or TRBV6-3 and TRBJ2-3; D unclear. Germline V lookup: CDR1 MNHEY, CDR2 SVGEGT. The V end lost 8 bases, the J end lost 3 bases, and 24 bases lay between the germline ends. The CDR3 sequence is 17 residues long. This CDR3 reads CASGEGRPNTETDTQYL. CDR3 coding DNA: TGTGCCAGCGGAGAAGGGCGCCCGAATACAGAAACAGATACGCAGTATTTA.

Concerning this clonotype: With a much larger clone just one base away, this may be a read error. The chain has TRBV6-1 and TRBJ1-5, with no clear D. Germline V gene data show CDR1 as MNHNS and CDR2 as SASEGT. The CDR3 totals 13 residues. Trimming pared 6 bases from V and 7 bases from J, leaving 13 bases between. In nucleotides, the CDR3 is TGTGCCAGCAGCCGTCAGGTTAGGCAGCCCCAGCATTTT. Translating it yields CASSRQVRQPQHF.